The TCR beta chain under discussion was sequenced for a study of post-analysis software for immune sequencing data. Study at large: The study covered relapsing-remitting, secondary progressive and progressive-relapsing courses of multiple sclerosis. General observations from the study: Same-batch preparations were strongly co-clustered by F measure. A handful of TRBV segments were significantly more frequent in patients than in controls. TRBV5-6, TRBV5-1 and TRBV20-1 were among these segments. Versus controls, multiple sclerosis patients showed significantly lower diversity (normalized Chao1).

This clonotype has only one observation. The target antigen is unknown. Unique molecular identifiers tagged the TCR beta cDNA libraries. The T cell input of about 0.85 to 10 million gave a few hundred thousand cDNA molecules. TCRdb itself ran the PCR reads through MiXCR, one entry per CDR3 protein. The table has under 650,000 distinct CDR3 sequences, about 44% seen once. Germline V gives CDR1 DFQATT, CDR2 SNEGSKA (reference sequence). Trimming cost V 6 bases and J 11 bases; bases outside gene matches: 12. The CDR3 sequence is 14 residues long. This chain connects TRBV20-1 to TRBJ2-5; 13 positions match TRBD2. Sequencing was done on a sample of blood. This receptor was identified in a girl between 5 and 17 years old with multiple sclerosis. The CDR3 loop is CSARTSGGYNEQYF. For the CDR3, the DNA is TGCAGTGCCAGGACTAGCGGGGGCTACAATGAGCAGTACTTC.